Listed below are T cell receptor beta chains from one sample, sequenced in a study of technical replicates of blood from several donors. Data came from immunoSEQ multiplex PCR; TCRdb stores just in-frame clones and leaves some out. The repertoire holds about 100,000 clones, about 94% seen once, with about 0.25% in the top ten. The sequencing sample was made of T cells isolated from PBMCs. Receptor source: a human donor in good health. Both conserved end residues are part of each CDR3. D genes are given only for firm matches. Expanded clones get a size class; other rows say once, few or many, or leave the size out.

v_gene: TRBV19; abundance: .; j_gene: TRBJ2-7; d_gene: .; CDR3aa: CASSMQGSYEQYF; CDR3nt: TGTGCCAGTAGTATGCAGGGGAGCTACGAGCAGTACTTC
v_gene: TRBV7-9; abundance: .; j_gene: TRBJ2-3; d_gene: .; CDR3aa: CASSPDPFGQALLNF; CDR3nt: TGTGCCAGCAGCCCAGACCCCTTCGGCCAGGCTCTCCTCAATTTT
v_gene: TRBV25-1; abundance: .; j_gene: TRBJ1-4; d_gene: TRBD1; CDR3aa: CASSEGQGREKVFF; CDR3nt: TGTGCCAGCAGTGAGGGACAGGGGCGTGAAAAAGTGTTTTTT
v_gene: TRBV6-1; abundance: .; j_gene: TRBJ1-1; d_gene: .; CDR3aa: CASSRPDGESEAFF; CDR3nt: TGTGCCAGCAGTCGACCGGACGGGGAAAGTGAAGCTTTCTTT
v_gene: TRBV7-2; abundance: once; j_gene: TRBJ1-1; d_gene: .; CDR3aa: CASSWGGSTEAFF; CDR3nt: TGTGCCAGCAGCTGGGGGGGTTCGACTGAAGCTTTCTTT
v_gene: TRBV5-6; abundance: .; j_gene: TRBJ2-7; d_gene: .; CDR3aa: CASSLLGAKDEQYF; CDR3nt: TGTGCCAGCAGCTTGTTGGGGGCGAAGGACGAGCAGTACTTC
v_gene: TRBV7-9; abundance: .; j_gene: TRBJ2-2; d_gene: TRBD1; CDR3aa: CASSPRQGHTWELFF; CDR3nt: TGTGCCAGCAGCCCTCGACAGGGGCACACCTGGGAGCTGTTTTTT
v_gene: TRBV18; abundance: .; j_gene: TRBJ1-1; d_gene: .; CDR3aa: CASSPTGMNTEAFF; CDR3nt: TGTGCCAGCTCACCTACAGGCATGAACACTGAAGCTTTCTTT
v_gene: TRBV29-1; abundance: .; j_gene: TRBJ1-2; d_gene: .; CDR3aa: CSVEETGIYGYTF; CDR3nt: TGCAGCGTTGAAGAGACAGGTATCTATGGCTACACCTTC
v_gene: TRBV4-1; abundance: .; j_gene: TRBJ1-6; d_gene: .; CDR3aa: CASSENGPVGDYNSPLHF; CDR3nt: TGCGCCAGCAGCGAAAATGGCCCAGTCGGGGACTATAATTCACCCCTCCACTTT
v_gene: TRBV19; abundance: .; j_gene: TRBJ2-5; d_gene: .; CDR3aa: CASSFGAEQETQYF; CDR3nt: TGTGCCAGTAGTTTCGGAGCGGAGCAAGAGACCCAGTACTTC
v_gene: TRBV14; abundance: once; j_gene: TRBJ1-1; d_gene: .; CDR3aa: CASSQAGGRGTEAFF; CDR3nt: TGTGCCAGCAGCCAAGCCGGGGGAAGGGGCACTGAAGCTTTCTTT
v_gene: TRBV28; abundance: .; j_gene: TRBJ2-3; d_gene: .; CDR3aa: CASSPPNTGITDTQYF; CDR3nt: TGTGCCAGCAGCCCTCCTAACACCGGGATCACAGATACGCAGTATTTT
v_gene: TRBV7-2; abundance: .; j_gene: TRBJ2-2; d_gene: .; CDR3aa: CASSPRADANTGELFF; CDR3nt: TGTGCCAGCAGCCCTCGAGCGGACGCGAACACCGGGGAGCTGTTTTTT
v_gene: TRBV7-8; abundance: .; j_gene: TRBJ2-7; d_gene: TRBD2; CDR3aa: CASSLDGGGADEQYF; CDR3nt: TGTGCCAGCAGCTTAGACGGCGGGGGGGCCGACGAGCAGTACTTC
v_gene: TRBV5-6; abundance: .; j_gene: TRBJ2-1; d_gene: TRBD2; CDR3aa: CASSSGLAGVDGEQFF; CDR3nt: TGTGCCAGCAGCTCCGGACTAGCGGGAGTGGACGGTGAGCAGTTCTTC
v_gene: TRBV7-9; abundance: .; j_gene: TRBJ1-1; d_gene: .; CDR3aa: CASSPDSAQLNTEAFF; CDR3nt: TGTGCCAGCAGCCCCGACAGCGCTCAATTGAACACTGAAGCTTTCTTT
v_gene: TRBV18; abundance: .; j_gene: TRBJ1-5; d_gene: .; CDR3aa: CASSPRTPNQPQHF; CDR3nt: TGTGCCAGCTCACCACGAACACCAAATCAGCCCCAGCATTTT
v_gene: TRBV7-3; abundance: .; j_gene: TRBJ1-3; d_gene: .; CDR3aa: CASSPGAAGNTIYF; CDR3nt: TGTGCCAGCAGCCCAGGGGCTGCTGGAAACACCATATATTTT
v_gene: TRBV19; abundance: .; j_gene: TRBJ2-5; d_gene: TRBD2; CDR3aa: CATQRGPGETQYF; CDR3nt: TGTGCCACCCAGCGGGGGCCGGGTGAGACCCAGTACTTC
v_gene: TRBV27; abundance: .; j_gene: TRBJ2-1; d_gene: .; CDR3aa: CASSLWGVTALDNEQFF; CDR3nt: TGTGCCAGCAGTTTATGGGGCGTGACCGCGCTGGACAATGAGCAGTTCTTC
v_gene: TRBV4-1; abundance: .; j_gene: TRBJ1-3; d_gene: .; CDR3aa: CASSPIGSLSGNTIYF; CDR3nt: TGCGCCAGCAGCCCTATCGGGTCGCTATCTGGAAACACCATATATTTT
v_gene: TRBV6-6; abundance: once; j_gene: TRBJ1-1; d_gene: .; CDR3aa: CASSYTTDTEAFF; CDR3nt: TGTGCCAGCAGTTACACCACAGACACTGAAGCTTTCTTT
v_gene: TRBV7-9; abundance: .; j_gene: TRBJ1-3; d_gene: TRBD1; CDR3aa: CASSLRVLQGAPGNTIYF; CDR3nt: TGTGCCAGCAGCTTAAGGGTCCTACAGGGGGCGCCTGGAAACACCATATATTTT
v_gene: TRBV4-1; abundance: few; j_gene: TRBJ2-3; d_gene: TRBD2; CDR3aa: CASSQLIPRVAGTDTQYF; CDR3nt: TGCGCCAGCAGCCAACTTATACCTCGGGTAGCGGGGACAGATACGCAGTATTTT
v_gene: TRBV5-1; abundance: .; j_gene: TRBJ2-3; d_gene: .; CDR3aa: CASSPGGTDTQYF; CDR3nt: TGCGCCAGCAGCCCCGGAGGCACAGATACGCAGTATTTT
v_gene: TRBV5-6; abundance: .; j_gene: TRBJ1-2; d_gene: .; CDR3aa: CASSLSGGYYRYTF; CDR3nt: TGTGCCAGCAGCTTGTCAGGAGGATACTATCGCTACACCTTC
v_gene: TRBV9; abundance: .; j_gene: TRBJ2-2; d_gene: .; CDR3aa: CASSRSVVGNTGELFF; CDR3nt: TGTGCCAGCAGCCGCTCGGTTGTCGGTAACACCGGGGAGCTGTTTTTT
v_gene: TRBV7-7; abundance: .; j_gene: TRBJ2-5; d_gene: TRBD2; CDR3aa: CASSLGGGAGETQYF; CDR3nt: TGTGCTAGCAGCTTAGGCGGGGGGGCCGGGGAGACCCAGTACTTC
v_gene: TRBV19; abundance: .; j_gene: TRBJ1-4; d_gene: TRBD1; CDR3aa: CASRDRGQGRREKLFF; CDR3nt: TGTGCCAGCCGGGACAGGGGCCAAGGAAGGAGAGAAAAACTGTTTTTT
v_gene: TRBV9; abundance: .; j_gene: TRBJ1-5; d_gene: .; CDR3aa: CASSPPPQVPNQPQHF; CDR3nt: TGTGCCAGCAGCCCCCCCCCACAGGTCCCCAATCAGCCCCAGCATTTT
v_gene: TRBV5-5; abundance: .; j_gene: TRBJ2-7; d_gene: TRBD1; CDR3aa: CASSPRQGANEQYF; CDR3nt: TGTGCCAGCAGCCCTAGACAGGGGGCGAACGAGCAGTACTTC
v_gene: TRBV12-5; abundance: .; j_gene: TRBJ1-4; d_gene: TRBD1; CDR3aa: CASGTPTGEVEKLFF; CDR3nt: TGTGCTAGTGGGACCCCGACAGGGGAGGTGGAAAAACTGTTTTTT
v_gene: TRBV7-2; abundance: .; j_gene: TRBJ2-7; d_gene: TRBD2; CDR3aa: CASSLSPSGSYEQYF; CDR3nt: TGTGCCAGCAGCTTATCTCCTAGCGGGAGCTACGAGCAGTACTTC
v_gene: TRBV19; abundance: .; j_gene: TRBJ2-1; d_gene: TRBD1; CDR3aa: CASMNRGFYNEQFF; CDR3nt: TGTGCCAGTATGAACAGGGGGTTCTACAATGAGCAGTTCTTC
v_gene: TRBV6-1; abundance: .; j_gene: TRBJ2-1; d_gene: .; CDR3aa: CASTIQGYEQFF; CDR3nt: TGTGCCAGCACCATACAGGGTTATGAGCAGTTCTTC
v_gene: TRBV5-1; abundance: .; j_gene: TRBJ2-1; d_gene: TRBD2; CDR3aa: CASSLASGGYNEQFF; CDR3nt: TGCGCCAGCAGCCTGGCTAGCGGGGGCTACAATGAGCAGTTCTTC
v_gene: TRBV29-1; abundance: .; j_gene: TRBJ1-1; d_gene: .; CDR3aa: CSVAGVTWDTEAFF; CDR3nt: TGCAGCGTTGCCGGGGTAACATGGGACACTGAAGCTTTCTTT
v_gene: TRBV16; abundance: .; j_gene: TRBJ1-2; d_gene: .; CDR3aa: CASSPPGYEGYTF; CDR3nt: TGTGCCAGCAGCCCCCCGGGATATGAGGGCTACACCTTC
v_gene: TRBV4-1; abundance: once; j_gene: TRBJ1-1; d_gene: .; CDR3aa: CASSQGSTVERISGTEAFF; CDR3nt: TGCGCCAGCAGCCAAGGCTCGACAGTGGAGAGAATTAGTGGCACTGAAGCTTTCTTT
v_gene: TRBV7-8; abundance: .; j_gene: TRBJ2-5; d_gene: TRBD1; CDR3aa: CASSSSRQGGRETQYF; CDR3nt: TGTGCCAGCAGCTCCAGCCGACAGGGTGGACGGGAGACCCAGTACTTC
v_gene: TRBV6-5; abundance: .; j_gene: TRBJ1-2; d_gene: .; CDR3aa: CASRSYQLNYGYTF; CDR3nt: TGTGCCAGCAGGTCTTACCAACTTAACTATGGCTACACCTTC
v_gene: TRBV29-1; abundance: .; j_gene: TRBJ2-7; d_gene: .; CDR3aa: CSGIFREAYEQYF; CDR3nt: TGCAGCGGTATTTTCCGGGAAGCCTACGAGCAGTACTTC
v_gene: TRBV19; abundance: few; j_gene: TRBJ2-7; d_gene: .; CDR3aa: CASSVQASYEQYF; CDR3nt: TGTGCCAGTAGTGTTCAGGCTTCCTACGAGCAGTACTTC
v_gene: TRBV5-1; abundance: .; j_gene: TRBJ1-6; d_gene: .; CDR3aa: CASSFGRGNSPLHF; CDR3nt: TGCGCCAGCAGCTTTGGCAGGGGTAATTCACCCCTCCACTTT
v_gene: TRBV6-4; abundance: .; j_gene: TRBJ2-1; d_gene: .; CDR3aa: CASSETYYPASEQFF; CDR3nt: TGTGCCAGCAGCGAAACTTACTACCCGGCGAGTGAGCAGTTCTTC
v_gene: TRBV6-1; abundance: .; j_gene: TRBJ1-1; d_gene: TRBD1; CDR3aa: CASTRQGYTEAFF; CDR3nt: TGTGCCAGCACCCGACAGGGCTACACTGAAGCTTTCTTT
v_gene: TRBV27; abundance: .; j_gene: TRBJ2-7; d_gene: .; CDR3aa: CASTLGGGSSYEQYF; CDR3nt: TGTGCCAGTACCTTAGGGGGGGGAAGCTCCTACGAGCAGTACTTC
v_gene: TRBV6-1; abundance: .; j_gene: TRBJ2-1; d_gene: TRBD2; CDR3aa: CASSEGLAVNEQFF; CDR3nt: TGTGCCAGCAGCGAGGGACTAGCGGTGAATGAGCAGTTCTTC
v_gene: TRBV18; abundance: .; j_gene: TRBJ1-5; d_gene: TRBD1; CDR3aa: CASSSCTGARENQPQHF; CDR3nt: TGTGCCAGCTCAAGTTGCACAGGGGCCCGGGAAAATCAGCCCCAGCATTTT
v_gene: TRBV28; abundance: once; j_gene: TRBJ1-5; d_gene: .; CDR3aa: CASSPGSRAYSNQPQHF; CDR3nt: TGTGCCAGCAGTCCAGGTAGCAGGGCTTATAGCAATCAGCCCCAGCATTTT
v_gene: TRBV13; abundance: .; j_gene: TRBJ2-5; d_gene: .; CDR3aa: CASSLGSPTIQETQYF; CDR3nt: TGTGCCAGCAGCTTGGGCAGCCCGACCATACAAGAGACCCAGTACTTC
v_gene: TRBV11-1; abundance: once; j_gene: TRBJ2-7; d_gene: TRBD2; CDR3aa: CASSPGPAGSYEQYF; CDR3nt: TGTGCCAGCAGCCCCGGCCCAGCGGGATCATACGAGCAGTACTTC
v_gene: TRBV6-1; abundance: .; j_gene: TRBJ2-7; d_gene: TRBD1; CDR3aa: CASLDRGIYEQYF; CDR3nt: TGTGCCAGCCTGGACAGGGGGATATACGAGCAGTACTTC
v_gene: TRBV5-8; abundance: .; j_gene: TRBJ1-5; d_gene: .; CDR3aa: CASRLTEDQPQHF; CDR3nt: TGTGCCAGCAGGTTGACAGAAGATCAGCCCCAGCATTTT
v_gene: TRBV6-1; abundance: .; j_gene: TRBJ2-7; d_gene: .; CDR3aa: CASSETPSRGAPYEQYF; CDR3nt: TGTGCCAGCAGTGAAACCCCCTCCAGGGGCGCCCCCTACGAGCAGTACTTC
v_gene: TRBV6-1; abundance: .; j_gene: TRBJ2-7; d_gene: .; CDR3aa: CASSFSGSSYEQYF; CDR3nt: TGTGCCAGCAGTTTTTCTGGCTCCTCCTACGAGCAGTACTTC
v_gene: TRBV6-5; abundance: .; j_gene: TRBJ1-3; d_gene: TRBD1; CDR3aa: CASRRRGLGDTIYF; CDR3nt: TGTGCCAGCAGGCGTAGGGGGCTCGGGGACACCATATATTTT
v_gene: TRBV30; abundance: .; j_gene: TRBJ1-1; d_gene: TRBD1; CDR3aa: CAWSVRGPEGAFF; CDR3nt: TGTGCCTGGAGTGTGAGGGGGCCGGAGGGAGCTTTCTTT
v_gene: TRBV6-5; abundance: .; j_gene: TRBJ2-2; d_gene: TRBD2; CDR3aa: CASSYRLAGGTGELFF; CDR3nt: TGTGCCAGCAGTTACCGACTAGCGGGAGGGACCGGGGAGCTGTTTTTT